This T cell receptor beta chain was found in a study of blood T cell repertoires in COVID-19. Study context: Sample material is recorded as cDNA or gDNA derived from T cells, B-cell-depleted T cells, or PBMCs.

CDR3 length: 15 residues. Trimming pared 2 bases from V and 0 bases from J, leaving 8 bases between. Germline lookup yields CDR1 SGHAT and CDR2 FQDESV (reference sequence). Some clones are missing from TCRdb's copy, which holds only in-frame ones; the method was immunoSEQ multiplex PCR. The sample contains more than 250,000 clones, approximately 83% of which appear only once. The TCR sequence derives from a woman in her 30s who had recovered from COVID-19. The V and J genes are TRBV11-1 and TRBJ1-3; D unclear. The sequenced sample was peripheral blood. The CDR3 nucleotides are TGTGCCAGCAGCTTATCAGGAGGCTCTGGAAACACCATATATTTT. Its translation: CASSLSGGSGNTIYF.